Listed here are 32 T cell receptor beta chains from one sample, sequenced in a study of T cell responses to AZD1222 COVID-19 vaccine. The table came from immunoSEQ multiplex PCR; TCRdb's copy has only in-frame clones and leaves some out. Among some 140,000 clones listed, more than 90% were seen once. The sequenced sample was peripheral blood, obtained 28 days after the second AZD1222 dose. The source is an adult who received the AZD1222 COVID-19 vaccine.

This sequence joins TRBV30 and TRBJ1-1, with TRBD1 matching 7 bases. J gave up 7 bases and V 4 bases, and 6 bases lay outside the gene matches. The germline V gene encodes CDR1 GTSNPN and CDR2 SVGIG (reference sequence). This CDR3 is built from 12 residues. CDR3 region: CAWTKGADEAFF. Written as DNA, the CDR3 is TGTGCCTGGACGAAGGGGGCTGATGAAGCTTTCTTT.

The rearrangement uses TRBV5-6 and TRBJ1-2; tentative D call: TRBD1 (6 bases). V was shortened by 8 bases and J by 4 bases, with 24 bases between the two germline ends. CDR3 length: 16 residues. Germline V gene lookup returns CDR1 SGHDT and CDR2 YYEEEE. The CDR3: CASKLFRDKRGYGYTF. DNA of the CDR3: TGTGCCAGTAAACTATTCCGGGACAAAAGAGGCTATGGCTACACCTTC.

This rearrangement joins TRBV15 to TRBJ1-4, with a possible D match to TRBD1 (5 bases). The CDR3 is made up of 16 amino acids. V was shortened by 5 bases and J by 7 bases, with 20 bases between the two germline ends. Germline CDR1 reads LNHNV; CDR2 reads YYDKDF (reference sequence). The CDR3 DNA reads TGTGCCACCAGCGACGGGGGATACTCGCTAGGTGAAAAACTGTTTTTT. This sequence encodes CATSDGGYSLGEKLFF.

The chain uses TRBV10-3 and TRBJ1-2; the D gene is possibly TRBD1 (5 bases). The length of the CDR3 is 15 residues. Trimming removed 6 bases at V and 2 bases at J, with 16 bases between. Germline V gives CDR1 ENHRY, CDR2 SYGVKD. The CDR3 loop reads CAIRSGGDSNYGYTF. The CDR3 nucleotides read TGTGCCATCAGGTCCGGGGGAGATTCAAACTATGGCTACACCTTC.

J is TRBJ2-7 and V is TRBV11-3; D is possibly TRBD2 (6 bases). The V gene's germline CDR1 is SGHNT and CDR2 YENEEA. CDR3 length: 13 residues. With 2 bases removed from V and 5 bases from J, the gap between germline ends came to 10 bases. The CDR3 region is CASSLFGGNEQYV. CDR3 nucleotides: TGTGCCAGCAGCTTATTCGGGGGAAACGAGCAGTACGTC.

This clone showed up just once. The genes are TRBV4-3 and TRBJ1-6, with 9 bases that match TRBD1. Unmatched junction bases numbered 11, after V lost 4 bases and J lost 10 bases. The CDR3 runs to 16 residues. CDR1 LGHNA and CDR2 YSLEER come from the germline V gene. CDR3 nucleotide sequence: TGCGCCAGCAGCCCCCAAAGGGACAGGGAGAACTCACCCCTCCACTTT. As protein: CASSPQRDRENSPLHF.

The chain combines TRBV2 with TRBJ2-3, with TRBD2 matching over 10 bases. Trimming removed 5 bases from V and 3 bases from J; junction bases left unmatched: 11. This CDR3 contains 17 residues. Germline CDR1 and CDR2: SNHLY and FYNNEI. The chain's CDR3 is CASSPRTSGRGTDTQYF. CDR3 coding DNA: TGTGCCAGCAGTCCCCGGACTAGCGGTCGAGGAACAGATACGCAGTATTTT.

This sequence joins TRBV11-2 and TRBJ2-1; TRBD1 is a possible D gene (6 bases). CDR1 and CDR2 (germline): SGHAT, FQNNGV. This CDR3 is built from 16 residues. V lost 7 bases, J lost 0 bases, and 16 bases lay in between. DNA for the CDR3: TGTGCCAGCACCCCTCGACAGGTTAACTCCTACAATGAGCAGTTCTTC. Translated: CASTPRQVNSYNEQFF.

V is TRBV21-1 and J is TRBJ2-1; the table's D call TRBD2 went unverified against the DNA. TRBV21-1 is flagged as a pseudogene. This CDR3 region has 15 residues. CDR3 protein: CASSPPQRGLGEQFF. In DNA, the CDR3 is TGTGCCAGCAGCCCCCCGCAGCGGGGGCTTGGGGAGCAGTTCTTC.

J is TRBJ2-5 and V is TRBV6-5; D may be TRBD2 (5 bases). Trimming pared 0 bases from V and 2 bases from J, leaving 13 bases between. Germline lookup yields CDR1 MNHEY and CDR2 SVGAGI. The length of the CDR3 is 16 residues. DNA for the CDR3: TGTGCCAGCAGTTACTCTCCGGCTAGCTGGCAAGAGACCCAGTACTTC. Translation: CASSYSPASWQETQYF.

J is TRBJ2-2 and V is TRBV11-1, with 8 nucleotides matching TRBD1. There are 16 residues in the CDR3. CDR1 is SGHAT, CDR2 FQDESV, per germline (reference sequence). J gave up 3 bases and V 1 base, and 4 bases lay outside the gene matches. The chain's CDR3 is CASSLEDRAYTGELFF. CDR3 sequence (DNA): TGTGCCAGCAGCTTAGAGGACAGGGCTTACACCGGGGAGCTGTTTTTT.

The chain employs TRBV12-3 or TRBV12-4 and TRBJ1-2, with D possibly matching TRBD1 (5 bases). Trimming left V 4 bases short and J 9 bases short, with 9 bases between. The CDR3 has 11 residues. CDR3 loop: CASSYRTRYTF. DNA for the CDR3: TGTGCCAGCAGTTATAGGACACGCTACACCTTC.

The chain uses TRBV9 and TRBJ1-1; D is undetermined. Germline V gene lookup returns CDR1 SGDLS and CDR2 YYNGEE. The CDR3 length is 13 residues. V shed 5 bases and J shed 4 bases, with 12 bases lying between them. Written as DNA, the CDR3 is TGTGCCAGCAGTTTAGGTCCAGTCACTGAAGCTTTCTTT. Encoded protein: CASSLGPVTEAFF.

The CDR3 coding sequence is TGTGCCAGCAGCGTCGGGACAGGGGGCGTAGATACGCAGTATTTT. Its translation: CASSVGTGGVDTQYF. The chain is built from TRBV9 and TRBJ2-3; 12 bases are a match to TRBD1. After removal of 2 bases from V and 5 bases from J, the junction contained 3 bases not matched to a gene. The germline V gene encodes CDR1 SGDLS and CDR2 YYNGEE. CDR3 length: 15 residues.

J is TRBJ1-2 and V is TRBV24-1, with TRBD1 identical over 7 bases. Per the germline V gene, CDR1 is KGHDR and CDR2 is SFDVKD. V was pared by 2 bases and J by 4 bases, with 9 bases of the junction left unmatched. The CDR3 runs 16 residues. DNA for the CDR3: TGTGCCACCAGTGATTCAGGGACAGCAGTTCCCTATGGCTACACCTTC. This gives the protein CATSDSGTAVPYGYTF.

The rearrangement links TRBV12-3 or TRBV12-4 to TRBJ2-5; D is possibly TRBD1 (6 bases). The V gene lost 4 bases and the J gene lost 1 base, with 7 bases spanning the gap. This CDR3 region has 13 residues. CDR3 nucleotides: TGTGCCAGCAGTTCAGGGGTCCAAGAGACCCAGTACTTC. The encoded protein is CASSSGVQETQYF.

The J gene is TRBJ2-1, the V gene TRBV7-2; TRBD2 agrees at 13 bases. Germline V lookup: CDR1 SGHTA, CDR2 FQGNSA. The trim removed 6 bases at V and 10 bases at J, leaving 9 bases unmatched. The CDR3 loop spans 15 amino acids. CDR3 loop: CASRAAGLAGDEQFF. CDR3 in DNA: TGTGCCAGCAGGGCCGCTGGACTAGCGGGAGACGAGCAGTTCTTC.

This sequence joins TRBV2 and TRBJ1-1; D is unresolved. V was trimmed by 11 bases and J by 8 bases, leaving 15 bases between them. From germline, CDR1 is SNHLY and CDR2 FYNNEI. The CDR3 consists of 11 residues. The CDR3 is CALREGYEAFF. CDR3 bases: TGTGCCTTAAGGGAGGGCTACGAAGCTTTCTTT.

The rearrangement links TRBV7-9 to TRBJ2-1; weak D call: TRBD2 (5 bases). The CDR3 runs to 15 residues. Trimming removed 3 bases at V and 2 bases at J, with 11 bases between. The germline V gene encodes CDR1 SEHNR and CDR2 FQNEAQ (reference sequence). Here the CDR3 reads CASSLTNYAYNEQFF. CDR3 sequence (DNA): TGTGCCAGCAGCTTGACTAACTATGCCTACAATGAGCAGTTCTTC.

This chain joins TRBV7-9 and TRBJ2-5; D ambiguous. The germline V gene encodes CDR1 SEHNR and CDR2 FQNEAQ (reference sequence). CDR3 length: 13 residues. The V end was cut by 3 bases, the J end by 4 bases, with 9 bases between. The CDR3 loop is CASSFSWGETQYF. For the CDR3, the DNA is TGTGCCAGCAGCTTTAGTTGGGGAGAGACCCAGTACTTC.

This chain links TRBV29-1 with TRBJ2-2, with D unresolved. Germline assignment: CDR1 SQVTM and CDR2 ANQGSEA. Trimming removed 4 bases at V and 7 bases at J, with 13 bases between. The CDR3 length is 13 residues. The CDR3 protein is CSVGDWVGGELFF. CDR3 DNA: TGCAGCGTTGGAGACTGGGTTGGCGGGGAGCTGTTTTTT.

The chain links TRBV27 to TRBJ1-1; weak D call: TRBD1 (5 bases). CDR3 length equals 16 residues. V shed 0 bases and J shed 0 bases, with 11 bases lying between them. Germline-derived CDR1 and CDR2 are MNHEY and SMNVEV (reference sequence). The CDR3 nucleotides read TGTGCCAGCAGTTTATCGCGGGGGACTTTGAACACTGAAGCTTTCTTT. It translates to CASSLSRGTLNTEAFF.

This chain links TRBV6-5 with TRBJ1-2; D unresolved. V was shortened by 6 bases and J by 4 bases, with 9 bases between the two germline ends. The CDR3 covers 12 residues. Germline V gene lookup returns CDR1 MNHEY and CDR2 SVGAGI. The chain's CDR3 is CASSFRGYGYTF. In nucleotides, the CDR3 is TGTGCCAGCAGCTTTAGAGGCTATGGCTACACCTTC.

The chain couples TRBV21-1 to TRBJ2-7; the D segment call TRBD2 is taken from the table without a DNA check. TRBV21-1 constitutes a pseudogene. The CDR3 loop spans 15 amino acids. DNA for the CDR3: TGTGCCAGCAGCACACATAGCGGGGCGACTATGGAGCAGTACTTC. Amino acids: CASSTHSGATMEQYF.

This chain uses TRBV5-4 with TRBJ1-2, with TRBD1 matching 7 bases. Germline values: CDR1 SGHNT, CDR2 YYREEE (reference sequence). The length of the CDR3 is 13 residues. The ends lost 4 bases at V and 6 bases at J; junction bases unmatched: 6. DNA for the CDR3: TGTGCCAGCAGCAGAGACAGGGTAGATGGCTACACCTTC. This gives the protein CASSRDRVDGYTF.

The chain recombines TRBV19 with TRBJ2-5; D gene unclear. In germline, CDR1 is LNHDA, CDR2 SQIVND (reference sequence). The CDR3 spans 14 residues. V lost 5 bases, J lost 5 bases, and 15 bases lay in between. CDR3 loop: CASSRLGSDETQYF. CDR3 nucleotide sequence: TGTGCCAGTAGTCGACTGGGGTCCGACGAGACCCAGTACTTC.

Here the CDR3 reads CASSLRTTNQPQHF. CDR3 sequence (DNA): TGCGCCAGCAGCCTCCGGACTACCAATCAGCCCCAGCATTTT. The rearrangement joins TRBV4-3 to TRBJ1-5; D not certain. Germline CDR1 LGHNA, CDR2 YSLEER. The CDR3 is 14 amino acids. Trimming stripped 4 bases from V and 3 bases from J, with 10 bases between.

This rearrangement joins TRBV9 to TRBJ1-3, with TRBD1 matching over 7 bases. Germline CDR1 SGDLS, CDR2 YYNGEE. Germline trimming cut 6 bases from V and 8 bases from J; bases unmatched to any gene: 14. The CDR3 covers 15 residues. Here the CDR3 DNA reads TGTGCCAGCACCTTCTCCCCGGACAGGCCCCACACCATATATTTT. Protein: CASTFSPDRPHTIYF.

This chain connects TRBV7-4 to TRBJ1-4, with D unresolved. CDR1 and CDR2 (germline): SGHVT, SQSDAQ. V dropped 5 bases and J dropped 5 bases, with 15 bases sitting between them. This CDR3 is built from 15 residues. The CDR3 bases are TGTGCCAGCAGCCCACGACACCGGTGGAATGAAAAACTGTTTTTT. Its protein product is CASSPRHRWNEKLFF.

The chain employs TRBV11-3 and TRBJ2-1; TRBD2 matches at 7 bases. The CDR3 spans 11 residues. Germline CDR1 and CDR2: SGHNT and YENEEA. Trimming removed 5 bases from V and 10 bases from J; junction bases left unmatched: 2. The CDR3 coding sequence is TGTGCCAGCAGCCCCGGGGGGGAGCAGTTCTTC. Amino acid sequence: CASSPGGEQFF.

This chain joins TRBV3-1 (or the pseudogene TRBV3-2) and TRBJ1-2; a possible D gene is TRBD1 (5 bases). CDR1 and CDR2 from the germline V gene are LGHDT and YNNKEL (reference sequence). This CDR3 has 12 residues. The ends were cut back, 2 bases at V and 8 bases at J, with 9 bases in the middle. DNA of the CDR3: TGTGCCAGCAGCCAATACGAGGGGGGCTACACCTTC. It specifies CASSQYEGGYTF.

This clone was observed a single time. This chain uses TRBV9 with TRBJ2-1; no definite D call. Deletions cut 3 bases from V and 1 base from J, with 8 bases between. CDR1 SGDLS and CDR2 YYNGEE come from the germline V gene. This CDR3 region has 14 residues. DNA for the CDR3: TGTGCCAGCAGCGGCCCCGGTTCCTACAATGAGCAGTTCTTC. It is translated as CASSGPGSYNEQFF.